This section outlines one T cell receptor (beta chain) sequence together with its context. This specimen comes from a study of control samples from healthy donors and cancer patients. The method was immunoSEQ multiplex PCR; TCRdb's version includes in-frame clones alone and lacks a portion of them. The sample lists 150,000 to 200,000 clones, 88% occurring once. This CDR3 has 12 amino acids. V was cut by 4 bases and J by 7 bases, with 7 bases left in between. Germline CDR1 WSHSY, CDR2 SAAADI. The sequencing sample was made of blood. This TCR came from a man aged 18-30 years in good health. This rearrangement joins TRBV10-2 to TRBJ2-2; weak D call: TRBD2 (6 bases). CDR3 in DNA: TGCGCCAGCAGTGTGGGGGGCGGGGAGCTGTTTTTT. Translation gives CASSVGGGELFF.